This paragraph reports one TCR beta chain. Its antigen is unidentified. These data originate in a study of T cell responses to AZD1222 COVID-19 vaccine. Whole-study findings and limits: In all cases, repertoires were sampled only after the peak T cell response. Among the donors, most were white British and more were female, and clonal diversity was possibly underestimated. Across the whole spike, CD4 TCRs peaked at regions 160-218 and 743-854. Nearly half of the spike-specific TCRs reportedly recognize variant regions that carry no mutations.

Method: immunoSEQ multiplex PCR; TCRdb's copy keeps in-frame clones and lacks some. The table has approximately 150,000 clones, over 80% seen once. The CDR3 runs to 13 residues. V lost 4 bases and J 2 bases, leaving 8 bases between the germline ends. Germline V CDR1 and CDR2: WNHNN, SYGVQD (reference sequence). This TCR came from an adult who received the MenACWY meningococcal vaccine as a control. Sequenced material: peripheral blood, taken 28 days after the second dose of the MenACWY control vaccine. V and J are TRBV10-1 and TRBJ1-2; D is undetermined. The CDR3 is CASSANANYGYTF. Written as DNA, the CDR3 is TGCGCCAGCAGTGCTAACGCGAACTATGGCTACACCTTC.